This is a list of T cell receptor beta chains from one sample in a study of neoadjuvant anti-PD-1 for oral cavity cancer. Sequencing was performed with immunoSEQ multiplex PCR; in TCRdb, only in-frame clones are kept and a portion is missing. Of around 12,000 clones in the sample, approximately 61% were seen once. Here the sequenced sample was PBMCs, taken before nivolumab (anti-PD-1) treatment. Source of these receptors: a person aged 35 to 85 with oral cavity squamous cell carcinoma. Each CDR3 is given with its conserved first and last residue. D genes are given only for firm matches. Part of the rows lack a size; the others show once, few, many or a class for expanded clones.

few | TRBJ2-5 | TRBV5-6 | - | TGTGCCAGCAGCTCCTCGGGGATAGCTAGGGAGACCCAGTACTTC | CASSSSGIARETQYF
- | TRBJ1-1 | TRBV29-1 | TRBD1 | TGCAGCGTTGAAGGGGACAGGGGATCCACTGAAGCTTTCTTT | CSVEGDRGSTEAFF
once | TRBJ2-2 | TRBV5-1 | TRBD1 | TGCGCCAGCAGCCCCCGGGACAGGGGCATCACCGGGGAGCTGTTTTTT | CASSPRDRGITGELFF
few | TRBJ1-1 | TRBV15 | - | TGTGCCACCAGCTCCCTTAGAAGGGGACTGAACACTGAAGCTTTCTTT | CATSSLRRGLNTEAFF
few | TRBJ2-7 | TRBV9 | TRBD2 | TGTGCCAGCAGCGACCGGGGGACTAGCAAGGAGCAGTACTTC | CASSDRGTSKEQYF
- | TRBJ2-2 | TRBV19 | TRBD2 | TGTGCCAGTAGTGGGGGACTAGCCACCGGGGAGCTGTTTTTT | CASSGGLATGELFF
- | TRBJ2-1 | TRBV5-1 | - | TGCGCCAGCAGCTCCCCCCCTGGAGGGGCCAATGAGCAGTTCTTC | CASSSPPGGANEQFF
few | TRBJ1-5 | TRBV30 | - | TGTGCCTGGAGTGTAAATGGGGGGCCAGATAATCAGCCCCAGCATTTT | CAWSVNGGPDNQPQHF
- | TRBJ1-6 | TRBV4-1 | - | TGCGCCAGCAGCCAAGATGAGAGGGCTGCACAGGGTTATAATTCACCCCTCCACTTT | CASSQDERAAQGYNSPLHF
few | TRBJ2-1 | TRBV2 | - | TGTGCCAGCAGCGACCGACGGGGGACTGAGCAGTTCTTC | CASSDRRGTEQFF
- | TRBJ2-3 | TRBV5-1 | - | TGCGCCAGCAGCTTGCAGGTCGGGACAGATACGCAGTATTTT | CASSLQVGTDTQYF
- | TRBJ2-5 | TRBV7-2 | TRBD2 | TGTGCCAGCAGCACGAGACTAGCTCTGGGAGAGACCCAGTACTTC | CASSTRLALGETQYF
once | TRBJ2-3 | TRBV5-1 | TRBD2 | TGCGCCAGCACCATAGCGGGGGCATTCACAGATACGCAGTATTTT | CASTIAGAFTDTQYF
few | TRBJ2-7 | TRBV2 | TRBD1 | TGTGCCAGCAGTGATTACCGGGACAGGGACGAGCAGTACTTC | CASSDYRDRDEQYF
- | TRBJ1-6 | TRBV14 | - | TGTGCCAGCAGCCTCGGGGGTGGGAATTCACCCCTCCACTTT | CASSLGGGNSPLHF
- | TRBJ1-3 | TRBV27 | - | TGTGCCAGCAGTTTAAGAGGGGGTAGCTCTGGAAACACCATATATTTT | CASSLRGGSSGNTIYF
- | TRBJ2-5 | TRBV29-1 | - | TGCAGCGTTGAAGGAAAGGGAGAGACCCAGTACTTC | CSVEGKGETQYF
- | TRBJ1-1 | TRBV4-1 | TRBD1 | TGCGCCAGCAGCCAGAAGCCGGGACAGGGAGGCTCCATGAACACTGAAGCTTTCTTT | CASSQKPGQGGSMNTEAFF
- | TRBJ2-2 | TRBV9 | TRBD2 | TGTGCCAGCAGCGCCCTAGCGGCCTCCACCGGGGAGCTGTTTTTT | CASSALAASTGELFF
- | TRBJ2-5 | TRBV27 | TRBD2 | TGTGCCAGCAGTCCACTCCTAGCGGGGTACCAAGAGACCCAGTACTTC | CASSPLLAGYQETQYF
- | TRBJ2-7 | TRBV18 | - | TGTGCCAGCTCACTCACAGGTGATACCTCCTACGAGCAGTACTTC | CASSLTGDTSYEQYF
once | TRBJ2-7 | TRBV7-6 | - | TGTGCCAGCAGCTTGGGACGGAGCTCCTACGAGCAGTACTTC | CASSLGRSSYEQYF
once | TRBJ2-1 | TRBV7-8 | TRBD1 | TGTGCCAGCGGCGACAGGGATGGACACAATGAGCAGTTCTTC | CASGDRDGHNEQFF
- | TRBJ2-7 | TRBV2 | - | TGTGCCAGCAGTGAGCAGGGCGAGACCTACGAGCAGTACTTC | CASSEQGETYEQYF
- | TRBJ2-7 | TRBV4-1 | - | TGCGCCAGCAGTCCGATTGGACAATACTACGAGCAGTACTTC | CASSPIGQYYEQYF
few | TRBJ2-3 | TRBV15 | - | TGTGCCACCAGCAGAGCAAGGGGAGGCACAGATACGCAGTATTTT | CATSRARGGTDTQYF
few | TRBJ1-2 | TRBV19 | - | TGTGCCAGTAGTTCCCACAGGGAGGCCGTCTATGGCTACACCTTC | CASSSHREAVYGYTF